This record covers a single T cell receptor beta chain. The antigen is unknown. Purity of the untouched CD4+ T cells was around 98%. The data stem from a study of T cell repertoires and HLA-DP antigens. Study background: Alloreactive CD4+ T cells targeted HLA-DP on transduced HeLa.

TCRdb's copy holds only in-frame clones and misses some; the assay was immunoSEQ multiplex PCR. This repertoire shows about 110,000 clones, nearly 95% found once; its top ten account for 0.25% to 0.3%. The CDR3 contains 15 residues. Germline assignment: CDR1 SGHKS and CDR2 YYEKEE (reference sequence). V was pared by 4 bases and J by 4 bases, with 7 bases of the junction left unmatched. The sequence was collected from a woman aged 18-29 years in good health and CMV-seronegative. The sequencing sample was made of CD4+ T cells from PBMCs. The chain employs TRBV5-5 and TRBJ2-5, with 10 positions matching TRBD1. Written as DNA, the CDR3 is TGTGCCAGCAGCCCCCGCGGGACAGGGGTAGAGACCCAGTACTTC. Its translation is CASSPRGTGVETQYF.